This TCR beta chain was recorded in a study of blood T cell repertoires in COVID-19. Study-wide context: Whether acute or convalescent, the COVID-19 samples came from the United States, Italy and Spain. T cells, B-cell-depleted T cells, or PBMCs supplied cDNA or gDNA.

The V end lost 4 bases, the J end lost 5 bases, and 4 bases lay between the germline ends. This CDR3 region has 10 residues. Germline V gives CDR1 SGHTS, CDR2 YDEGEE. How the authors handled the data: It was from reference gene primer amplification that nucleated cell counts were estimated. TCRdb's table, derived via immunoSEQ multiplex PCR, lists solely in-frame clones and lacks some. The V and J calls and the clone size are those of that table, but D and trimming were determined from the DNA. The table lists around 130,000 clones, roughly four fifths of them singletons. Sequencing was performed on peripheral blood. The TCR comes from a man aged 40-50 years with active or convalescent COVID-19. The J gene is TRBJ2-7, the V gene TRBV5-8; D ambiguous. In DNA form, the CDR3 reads TGTGCCAGCAGCCGGGACGAGCAGTACTTC. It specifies CASSRDEQYF.